The 29 T cell receptor beta chains below all came from one sample that was sequenced in a study of OX40 agonist ivuxolimab in advanced cancers. Assay: immunoSEQ multiplex PCR; the TCRdb copy retains only in-frame clones and omits some. The top ten hold 3% to 4.5% of the sample, which has nearly 80,000 clones, over 75% seen once. Sequenced material: CD4+ or CD8+ T cells sorted from blood, taken in a trial of the OX40 agonist ivuxolimab. Source of these receptors: an adult with an advanced solid tumor such as melanoma, head and neck, liver or kidney cancer.

This sequence joins TRBV18 and TRBJ2-3, with 8 bases aligning to TRBD1. Germline V gene sequence: CDR1 KGHSH, CDR2 LQKENI. Trimming took 4 bases from V and 6 from J; bases not matched to a gene: 9. The CDR3 runs 15 residues. The CDR3 DNA reads as TGTGCCAGCTCACGACTAGGACAGGGCTGGGATACGCAGTATTTT. Its protein product is CASSRLGQGWDTQYF.

The genes are TRBV10-1 and TRBJ2-5; D unclear. The V gene's germline CDR1 is WNHNN and CDR2 SYGVQD (reference sequence). Trimming stripped 2 bases from V and 4 bases from J, with 8 bases between. The CDR3 is 13 residues long. The CDR3 bases are TGCGCCAGCAGTGAGCTGTATTCAGAGACCCAGTACTTC. Amino acids: CASSELYSETQYF.

The sample holds one count of this clone. The V gene is TRBV7-9, the J gene TRBJ2-6; either TRBD1 or TRBD2 may supply D (6 bases each). The CDR3 sequence is 17 residues long. The germline V gene has CDR1 SEHNR and CDR2 FQNEAQ (reference sequence). V lost 5 bases and J lost 2, with 16 bases in between. DNA for the CDR3: TGTGCCAGCAGCCCAACAGGGACTCGGACTGGGGCCAACGTCCTGACTTTC. This translates into CASSPTGTRTGANVLTF.

The chain links TRBV6-1 to TRBJ2-6; D remains ambiguous. The length of the CDR3 is 15 residues. Germline loops: CDR1 MNHNS, CDR2 SASEGT. Trimming shortened V by 1 base and J by 0 bases, and 4 bases separated the two germline ends. The CDR3 DNA is TGTGCCAGCAGTGAAGAACCCTCTGGGGCCAACGTCCTGACTTTC. The encoded protein is CASSEEPSGANVLTF.

This chain joins TRBV5-1 and TRBJ1-5; the D is unclear. The ends were cut back, 5 bases at V and 6 bases at J, with 12 bases in the middle. Germline V CDR1 and CDR2: SGHRS, YFSETQ. This CDR3 is 13 amino acids long. Written as DNA, the CDR3 is TGCGCCAGCAGTCTCGGGAGCGGTCAGCCCCAGCATTTT. The encoded protein is CASSLGSGQPQHF.

J is TRBJ2-2 and V is TRBV19; possibly TRBD2 for D (6 bases). V lost 5 bases and J 0 bases, leaving 7 bases between the germline ends. The CDR3 is made up of 14 amino acids. The germline V gene has CDR1 LNHDA and CDR2 SQIVND (reference sequence). The CDR3 region is CASSPGANTGELFF. DNA for the CDR3: TGTGCCAGTAGTCCGGGGGCGAACACCGGGGAGCTGTTTTTT.

This sequence joins TRBV19 and TRBJ1-2; 7 nucleotides agree with TRBD1. Looked up from germline, CDR1 is LNHDA and CDR2 is SQIVND (reference sequence). The V gene end was trimmed by 3 bases and the J gene end by 5 bases; junction bases not matched to a gene: 9. The CDR3 has 15 amino acids. DNA of the CDR3: TGTGCCAGTAGTATTGGGACAGCCTTTCGGTATGGCTACACCTTC. It encodes CASSIGTAFRYGYTF.

The chain uses TRBV4-3 and TRBJ1-1; D call uncertain. In germline, CDR1 is LGHNA, CDR2 YSLEER. V dropped 1 base and J dropped 1 base, with 13 bases sitting between them. CDR3 length equals 16 residues. CDR3 bases: TGCGCCAGCAGCCAAGTATTTGTCAGTGAGAACACTGAAGCTTTCTTT. This sequence encodes CASSQVFVSENTEAFF.

The CDR3 loop is CASSLTGTSGYEQFF. The CDR3 DNA reads TGTGCCAGCAGCCTAACCGGGACTAGCGGATATGAGCAGTTCTTC. The chain couples TRBV7-2 to TRBJ2-1; the match to TRBD2 covers 11 bases. Germline loops: CDR1 SGHTA, CDR2 FQGNSA. This CDR3 is 15 amino acids long. V gave up 5 bases and J gave up 8 bases; unmatched junction bases: 8.

The rearrangement uses TRBV19 and TRBJ2-7, with 9 bases identical to TRBD2. The CDR3 contains 16 residues. J gave up 3 bases and V 1 base, and 7 bases lay outside the gene matches. Looked up from germline, CDR1 is LNHDA and CDR2 is SQIVND (reference sequence). In nucleotides, the CDR3 is TGTGCCAGTAGTATAGGCCTGACTAGCGGATACTACGAGCAGTACTTC. Protein sequence: CASSIGLTSGYYEQYF.

The V gene is TRBV19, the J gene TRBJ1-4, with 8 positions matching TRBD1. The V gene's germline CDR1 is LNHDA and CDR2 SQIVND (reference sequence). The length of the CDR3 is 15 residues. The V segment lost 5 bases and the J segment 6 bases; nucleotides outside the gene matches: 8. CDR3 DNA sequence: TGTGCCAGTAGTCCGGGACAGGCCCGCCATGAAAAACTGTTTTTT. It encodes CASSPGQARHEKLFF.

The chain links TRBV7-2 to TRBJ2-7; D not resolved. Trimming took 0 bases from V and 0 from J, leaving 3 bases between them. The germline V gene has CDR1 SGHTA and CDR2 FQGNSA. The CDR3 is 13 amino acids. CDR3 region: CASSLALSYEQYF. The CDR3 bases are TGTGCCAGCAGCTTAGCCCTCTCCTACGAGCAGTACTTC. Drawing the rest from reference TRBV7-2 and TRBJ2-7, the complete variable domain is GAGVSQSPSNKVTEKGKDVELRCDPISGHTALYWYRQSLGQGLEFLIYFQGNSAPDKSGLPSDRFSAERTGGSVSTLTIQRTQQEDSAVYLCASSLALSYEQYFGPGTRLTVT.

The CDR3 region is CAWSATGWNEQFF. The CDR3 bases are TGTGCCTGGAGTGCGACAGGGTGGAATGAGCAGTTCTTC. The chain employs TRBV30 and TRBJ2-1; 7 bases map to TRBD1. Trimming at V came to 1 base and at J to 7 bases, leaving 4 bases not matched to a gene. CDR1 and CDR2 from the germline V gene are GTSNPN and SVGIG (reference sequence). This CDR3 has 13 residues.

The rearrangement uses TRBV27 and TRBJ2-3; 8 nucleotides match TRBD2. In germline, CDR1 is MNHEY, CDR2 SMNVEV (reference sequence). Trimming removed 3 bases from V and 6 bases from J; junction bases left unmatched: 11. The CDR3 totals 16 residues. The CDR3 spells CASSFRLAGAADTQYF. DNA of the CDR3: TGTGCCAGCAGTTTCAGGCTAGCGGGTGCCGCGGATACGCAGTATTTT.

The chain is built from TRBV6-5 and TRBJ1-2; tentative D call: TRBD1 (5 bases). The CDR3 length is 14 residues. Germline assignment: CDR1 MNHEY and CDR2 SVGAGI. Deletions cut 8 bases from V and 2 bases from J, with 15 bases between. CDR3 region: CASGPAGPNYGYTF. The CDR3 DNA reads TGTGCCAGCGGTCCGGCAGGGCCCAACTATGGCTACACCTTC.

This clone appeared a few times. The chain recombines TRBV7-3 with TRBJ2-1; 7 positions match TRBD2. The CDR3 has 16 amino acids. The V segment lost 1 base and the J segment 4 bases; nucleotides outside the gene matches: 7. CDR1 is SGHTA, CDR2 FQGTGA, per germline. The CDR3 bases are TGTGCCAGCAGCTTAAACGGCGGGAGACCTTACAATGAGCAGTTCTTC. Translation: CASSLNGGRPYNEQFF.

This chain connects TRBV28 to TRBJ2-1, with TRBD2 matching 9 bases. This CDR3 contains 15 residues. The ends lost 3 bases at V and 7 bases at J; junction bases unmatched: 7. Germline assignment: CDR1 MDHEN and CDR2 SYDVKM. CDR3 in amino acids: CASSLSAGGPNEQFF. In DNA, the CDR3 is TGTGCCAGCAGTTTGTCAGCGGGAGGACCGAATGAGCAGTTCTTC. Supplemented by reference TRBV28 and TRBJ2-1, the full variable domain reads DVKVTQSSRYLVKRTGEKVFLECVQDMDHENMFWYRQDPGLGLRLIYFSYDVKMKEKGDIPEGYSVSREKKERFSLILESASTNQTSMYLCASSLSAGGPNEQFFGPGTRLTVL.

The chain has TRBV6-5 and TRBJ1-6; 9 bases map to TRBD1. Germline values: CDR1 MNHEY, CDR2 SVGAGI. With V trimmed by 5 bases and J by 10 bases, 9 bases remained unmatched. This CDR3 has 15 residues. Written as DNA, the CDR3 is TGTGCCAGCAGTACCACACAGGGGGCGCGATCACCCCTCCACTTT. This codes for CASSTTQGARSPLHF.

The chain uses TRBV15 and TRBJ2-7, with D possibly being TRBD2 (5 bases). V was trimmed by 0 bases and J by 4 bases, leaving 13 bases between them. CDR3 size: 15 residues. Per the germline V gene, CDR1 is LNHNV and CDR2 is YYDKDF (reference sequence). Here the CDR3 DNA reads TGTGCCACCAGCAGAGATGACGCGGGCAGGTACGAGCAGTACTTC. Residues: CATSRDDAGRYEQYF.

The rearrangement joins TRBV29-1 to TRBJ2-2; 11 bases match TRBD2. Germline CDR1 SQVTM, CDR2 ANQGSEA. V dropped 1 base and J dropped 5; count of bases not matched to a gene: 3. The CDR3 totals 15 residues. CDR3 nucleotides: TGCAGCGTTGAAGGCCCTAGCGGGAGGACCGGGGAGCTGTTTTTT. Protein product: CSVEGPSGRTGELFF.

V and J are TRBV5-5 and TRBJ1-1, with TRBD1 as a possible D gene (5 bases). V was clipped by 4 bases and J by 4 bases, with 17 bases between them. The V gene's germline CDR1 is SGHKS and CDR2 YYEKEE (reference sequence). The CDR3 is 15 amino acids. The CDR3 coding sequence is TGTGCCAGCAGCGCACCCGGGGCACCAAGCACTGAAGCTTTCTTT. It is translated as CASSAPGAPSTEAFF.

This clone is a singleton in its sample. The chain has TRBV2 and TRBJ2-7; D ambiguous. V lost 2 bases, J lost 4 bases, and 6 bases lay in between. This CDR3 has 12 amino acids. Germline CDR1 and CDR2: SNHLY and FYNNEI. In nucleotides, the CDR3 is TGTGCCAGCAGTGAACAGGAGTACGAGCAGTACTTC. Its translation is CASSEQEYEQYF.

The chain uses TRBV28 and TRBJ2-7; 11 bases are a match to TRBD2. This CDR3 comprises 15 residues. With V trimmed by 4 bases and J by 4 bases, 6 bases remained unmatched. Germline V gives CDR1 MDHEN, CDR2 SYDVKM. The CDR3 here is CASSSPGTSGYEQYF. The CDR3 DNA reads TGTGCCAGCAGTTCTCCCGGGACTAGCGGTTACGAGCAGTACTTC.

This clone has only one observation. The sample contains more than one DNA sequence encoding this CDR3. The genes are TRBV27 and TRBJ2-7; maybe TRBD1 (5 bases). Germline CDR1 MNHEY, CDR2 SMNVEV (reference sequence). V was clipped by 2 bases and J by 2 bases, with 7 bases between them. The CDR3 consists of 13 residues. CDR3 nucleotide sequence: TGTGCCAGCAGTTTAAGGGGTCCCTACGAGCAGTACTTC. Its protein is CASSLRGPYEQYF.

This chain joins TRBV28 and TRBJ1-5; D uncertain. The CDR3 is made up of 12 amino acids. Germline V gene lookup returns CDR1 MDHEN and CDR2 SYDVKM. V lost 2 bases and J 2 bases, leaving 1 base between the germline ends. CDR3 bases: TGTGCCAGCAGTTTAGGCAATCAGCCCCAGCATTTT. Translating gives CASSLGNQPQHF.

The chain couples TRBV16 to TRBJ2-5; 7 bases are shared with TRBD2. The ends lost 8 bases at V and 5 bases at J; junction bases unmatched: 2. Germline V CDR1 and CDR2: KGHSY, FQNENV. The CDR3 totals 11 residues. This CDR3 reads CASAAGETQYF. The CDR3 DNA reads TGTGCCAGCGCAGCGGGGGAGACCCAGTACTTC.

The chain is built from TRBV19 and TRBJ1-5, with 9 bases fitting TRBD1. The CDR3 has 16 amino acids. With 6 bases clipped from V and 6 bases from J, the junction kept 12 bases outside the gene matches. The germline CDR1 and CDR2 sequences are LNHDA and SQIVND (reference sequence). CDR3 protein: CASSHIRDRVGQPQHF. The CDR3 coding sequence is TGTGCCAGTAGCCACATCCGGGACAGGGTAGGTCAGCCCCAGCATTTT.

J is TRBJ2-3 and V is TRBV9; D remains unclear. This CDR3 contains 14 residues. CDR1 is SGDLS and CDR2 is YYNGEE in the germline V gene. The V end was cut by 3 bases, the J end by 2 bases, with 10 bases between. The chain's CDR3 is CASSGHGSTDTQYF. The CDR3 DNA follows: TGTGCCAGCAGCGGGCACGGATCCACAGATACGCAGTATTTT. The whole variable domain, remainder taken from reference TRBV9 and TRBJ2-3, is DSGVTQTPKHLITATGQRVTLRCSPRSGDLSVYWYQQSLDQGLQFLIQYYNGEERAKGNILERFSAQQFPDLHSELNLSSLELGDSALYFCASSGHGSTDTQYFGPGTRLTVL.

V is TRBV19 and J is TRBJ1-1; no reliable D call. Trimming removed 4 bases from V and 3 bases from J, with 9 bases in between. CDR3 length: 13 amino acids. CDR1 and CDR2 (germline): LNHDA, SQIVND (reference sequence). The CDR3 region has the DNA TGTGCCAGTAGTAGGGTCCGCCACACTGAAGCTTTCTTT. Its translation is CASSRVRHTEAFF.